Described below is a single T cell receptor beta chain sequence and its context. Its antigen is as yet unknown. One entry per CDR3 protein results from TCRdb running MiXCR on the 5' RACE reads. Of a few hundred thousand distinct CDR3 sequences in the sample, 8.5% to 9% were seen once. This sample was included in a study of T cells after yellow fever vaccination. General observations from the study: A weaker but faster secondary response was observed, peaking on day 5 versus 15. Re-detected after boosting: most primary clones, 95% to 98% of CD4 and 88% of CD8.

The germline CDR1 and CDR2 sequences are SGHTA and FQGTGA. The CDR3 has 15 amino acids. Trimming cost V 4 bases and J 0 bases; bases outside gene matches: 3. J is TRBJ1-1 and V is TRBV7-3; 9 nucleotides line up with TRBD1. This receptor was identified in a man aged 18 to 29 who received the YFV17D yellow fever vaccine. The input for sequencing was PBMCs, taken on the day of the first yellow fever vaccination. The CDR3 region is CASSSTGGVNTEAFF. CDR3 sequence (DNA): TGTGCCAGCAGCTCGACAGGGGGTGTGAACACTGAAGCTTTCTTT.